This T cell receptor beta chain is drawn from a study of blood T cell repertoires in COVID-19. In the study overall: Donors in the United States, Italy and Spain gave samples during acute or convalescent COVID-19. From T cells, B-cell-depleted T cells, or PBMCs came the material, which was cDNA or gDNA.

The table came from immunoSEQ multiplex PCR; TCRdb's copy has only in-frame clones and leaves some out. This sample yields about 300,000 clones, of which about 93% are seen a single time; around 1.1% belongs to the top ten. Cohort allocation depended upon clinical history that participants reported. Resolution of symptoms, clearance, or two negative PCRs was present in recovered Cohort 3 donors. V lost 1 base to trimming and J lost 2 bases; unmatched junction nucleotides: 12. This CDR3 has 18 residues. CDR1 and CDR2 (germline): SGHTA, FQGNSA. The rearrangement joins TRBV7-2 to TRBJ2-7, with 9 bases aligning to TRBD2. This TCR derives from a woman aged 25 to 39 who had recovered from COVID-19. Sample: PBMCs or T cells enriched from blood (not recorded which). CDR3 DNA sequence: TGTGCCAGCAGCTTAGTTAGCGGGAGAGGGATAGGGACCTACGAGCAGTACTTC. Residues: CASSLVSGRGIGTYEQYF.